The 11 T cell receptor beta chains below come from one sample, sequenced in a study of T cell responses to AZD1222 COVID-19 vaccine. The repertoire was sequenced with immunoSEQ multiplex PCR; TCRdb's copy has only in-frame clones and lacks some. The sample consists of 120,000 or so clones, approximately 90% of them appearing once. Sequencing used peripheral blood, obtained on day 0 of MenACWY control vaccination. These receptors came from an adult in good health.

The chain carries TRBV5-5 and TRBJ1-1, with a weak D call TRBD1 (6 bases). Germline V lookup: CDR1 SGHKS, CDR2 YYEKEE (reference sequence). This CDR3 has 18 residues. Trimming pared 0 bases from V and 2 bases from J, leaving 20 bases between. The CDR3 bases are TGTGCCAGCAGCTTGGTCCTTGGGACAACGGCCATAAACACTGAAGCTTTCTTT. Translation: CASSLVLGTTAINTEAFF.

V and J are TRBV12-3 or TRBV12-4 and TRBJ1-2; D is perhaps TRBD1 (5 bases). V was clipped by 7 bases and J by 3 bases, with 9 bases between them. The CDR3 is made up of 12 amino acids. The CDR3, as DNA: TGTGCCAGCACTCAGGGTCACTATGGCTACACCTTC. Its protein product is CASTQGHYGYTF.

V and J are TRBV20-1 and TRBJ1-5; D is perhaps TRBD1 (6 bases). With 3 bases removed from V and 7 bases from J, the gap between germline ends came to 13 bases. CDR3 size: 13 residues. Germline assignment: CDR1 DFQATT and CDR2 SNEGSKA (reference sequence). The CDR3 DNA reads as TGCAGTGCTAGTGGGGGGGCAGGGCAGCCCCAGCATTTT. This sequence encodes CSASGGAGQPQHF.

The rearrangement uses TRBV7-6 and TRBJ1-5; unclear D gene. The germline V gene encodes CDR1 SGHVS and CDR2 FNYEAQ. Deletions cut 5 bases from V and 7 bases from J, with 15 bases between. This CDR3 region has 14 residues. The CDR3 protein is CASSPSISAQPQHF. CDR3 sequence (DNA): TGTGCCAGCAGCCCTTCTATCTCGGCGCAGCCCCAGCATTTT.

The chain recombines TRBV28 with TRBJ2-7; tentatively, D is TRBD2 (6 bases). Germline V gene sequence: CDR1 MDHEN, CDR2 SYDVKM. This CDR3 region has 16 residues. V was cut by 1 base and J by 0 bases, with 13 bases left in between. The CDR3 loop is CASSLLDGSGSYEQYF. The CDR3 DNA reads as TGTGCCAGCAGTTTATTAGACGGGAGCGGCTCCTACGAGCAGTACTTC.

This sequence joins TRBV11-2 and TRBJ1-6; no reliable D call. Germline V gene data show CDR1 as SGHAT and CDR2 as FQNNGV. The CDR3 contains 13 residues. The ends were cut back, 1 base at V and 9 bases at J, with 7 bases in the middle. The CDR3 loop reads CASSLVEGSPLHF. CDR3 sequence (DNA): TGTGCCAGCAGCTTAGTGGAGGGTTCACCCCTCCACTTT. The full variable domain, in which reference TRBV11-2 and TRBJ1-6 provide the parts outside the CDR3, is EAGVAQSPRYKIIEKRQSVAFWCNPISGHATLYWYQQILGQGPKLLIQFQNNGVVDDSQLPKDRFSAERLKGVDSTLKIQPAKLEDSAVYLCASSLVEGSPLHFGNGTRLTVT.

This CDR3 is CASSFLVGMIPIGYTF. Here the CDR3 DNA reads TGTGCCAGCAGTTTTTTGGTAGGGATGATCCCGATCGGCTACACCTTC. The chain links TRBV27 to TRBJ1-2; D is unresolved. The germline V gene has CDR1 MNHEY and CDR2 SMNVEV (reference sequence). V lost 3 bases to trimming and J lost 8 bases, with 22 bases between them. The CDR3 consists of 16 residues.

This clone appeared once. This chain uses TRBV23-1 with TRBJ2-4; 7 positions match TRBD1. TRBV23-1 is designated an ORF whose function remains uncertain. This CDR3 is built from 17 residues. The ends lost 8 bases at V and 0 bases at J; junction bases unmatched: 13. This chain's CDR3 is CASSSLTGRVAKNIQYF. CDR3 DNA sequence: TGCGCCAGCTCCTCATTGACAGGGAGAGTAGCCAAAAACATTCAGTACTTC.

The chain links TRBV5-8 to TRBJ1-1, with D possibly being TRBD1 (6 bases). The CDR3 consists of 16 residues. V was clipped by 5 bases and J by 0 bases, with 17 bases between them. Looked up from germline, CDR1 is SGHTS and CDR2 is YDEGEE. The CDR3 DNA reads TGTGCCAGCAGTAGGACAGCCCTCATTATGAACACTGAAGCTTTCTTT. This encodes CASSRTALIMNTEAFF.

This chain uses TRBV10-1 with TRBJ2-3; the D call may be TRBD1 or TRBD2 (5 bases each). The CDR3 consists of 16 residues. V was trimmed by 2 bases and J by 2 bases, leaving 14 bases between them. Germline CDR1 reads WNHNN; CDR2 reads SYGVQD (reference sequence). CDR3 nucleotides: TGCGCCAGCAGTGAGGGGACCCTATGGTCCACAGATACGCAGTATTTT. Residues: CASSEGTLWSTDTQYF.

The chain links TRBV12-3 or TRBV12-4 to TRBJ2-3; no firm D call. The CDR3 consists of 12 residues. Trimming pared 3 bases from V and 6 bases from J, leaving 7 bases between. This CDR3 is CASSFLRDTQYF. In DNA, the CDR3 is TGTGCCAGCAGTTTCTTGAGGGATACGCAGTATTTT.